One and the same sample provided the 31 T cell receptor beta chains below, sequenced in a study of blood T cells in healthy people across ages. It was with a sample-barcoded 5' primer and a J-beta primer mix that a second PCR of about 6 to 11 cycles was run. TCRdb reanalysed the 5' RACE reads using MiXCR and keeps one entry per CDR3 protein. The sample holds about 1.6 million distinct CDR3 sequences, about 32% seen once. The sample taken for sequencing was blood. The origin of the receptors is a woman aged 25 to 45 in good health.

This clonotype showed up just a few times. As DNA, the CDR3 is TGCGCCAGCAGCTTGGAGAAAAACACCGGGGAGCTGTTTTTT. Protein: CASSLEKNTGELFF. This chain joins TRBV5-1 and TRBJ2-2; D ambiguous. The CDR3 spans 14 residues. The germline V gene has CDR1 SGHRS and CDR2 YFSETQ. V lost 0 bases to trimming and J lost 2 bases, with 5 bases between them.

There are a few counts of this clonotype. The chain employs TRBV5-1 and TRBJ2-1, with TRBD2 matching 8 bases. The CDR3 spans 15 residues. The V segment lost 4 bases and the J segment 4 bases; nucleotides outside the gene matches: 7. Germline V gene lookup returns CDR1 SGHRS and CDR2 YFSETQ. Here the CDR3 DNA reads TGCGCCAGCAGCGTAACTAGCGGTAATTACAATGAGCAGTTCTTC. This translates into CASSVTSGNYNEQFF.

The chain recombines TRBV5-1 with TRBJ2-1; TRBD1 aligns across 12 bases. Germline-derived CDR1 and CDR2 are SGHRS and YFSETQ. The CDR3 covers 14 residues. The V gene end was trimmed by 5 bases and the J gene end by 6 bases; junction bases not matched to a gene: 3. CDR3 protein: CASRGTGGPNEQFF. In nucleotides, the CDR3 is TGCGCCAGCAGGGGGACAGGGGGCCCCAATGAGCAGTTCTTC.

Concerning this clonotype itself: A much larger clone is a single base away; this may be a read error. The chain links TRBV27 to TRBJ2-7, with 7 bases lining up with TRBD2. Looked up from germline, CDR1 is MNHEY and CDR2 is SMNVEV (reference sequence). There are 13 residues in the CDR3. V shed 7 bases and J 6 bases; nucleotides not matched to a gene: 9. CDR3 residues: CASNPLGGLEQYF. The CDR3 DNA reads TGTGCCAGCAACCCCTTGGGAGGGCTCGAGCAGTACTTC.

V and J are TRBV20-1 and TRBJ2-3, with a possible D match to TRBD1 (6 bases). V was pared by 4 bases and J by 1 base, with 18 bases between. The germline gives CDR1 DFQATT, CDR2 SNEGSKA (reference sequence). CDR3 length: 16 amino acids. CDR3 in DNA: TGCAGTGCTAAGACTCACAGGGTATTAGGCACAGATACGCAGTATTTT. This gives the protein CSAKTHRVLGTDTQYF.

This clonotype has more than one count but fewer than ten. The chain employs TRBV6-5 and TRBJ1-1, with a possible D match to TRBD1 (6 bases). The length of the CDR3 is 14 residues. Germline lookup yields CDR1 MNHEY and CDR2 SVGAGI. The V gene lost 6 bases and the J gene lost 5 bases, with 16 bases spanning the gap. This CDR3 reads CASSPRGPGTEAFF. The CDR3 DNA follows: TGTGCCAGCAGCCCCCGGGGGCCGGGGACTGAAGCTTTCTTT.

The genes are TRBV27 and TRBJ2-2; D is perhaps TRBD1 or TRBD2 (5 bases each). Germline CDR1 reads MNHEY; CDR2 reads SMNVEV (reference sequence). Trimming took 2 bases from V and 6 from J, leaving 13 bases between them. The CDR3 extends over 15 amino acids. The CDR3 protein is CASSLEWGYAGELFF. CDR3 DNA sequence: TGTGCCAGCAGTTTAGAGTGGGGGTATGCCGGGGAGCTGTTTTTT.

The chain links TRBV5-4 to TRBJ2-3; 9 bases agree with TRBD2. Germline CDR1 SGHNT, CDR2 YYREEE (reference sequence). This CDR3 has 16 residues. The junction had 4 bases not matched to a gene; V was cut back by 0 bases and J by 2 bases. CDR3 region: CASSLATSGPTDTQYF. The CDR3 DNA reads TGTGCCAGCAGCTTGGCGACTAGCGGCCCCACAGATACGCAGTATTTT.

The rearrangement links TRBV5-1 to TRBJ2-1, with D unresolved. CDR1 SGHRS and CDR2 YFSETQ come from the germline V gene. The CDR3 runs 16 residues. Trimming took 0 bases from V and 0 from J, leaving 10 bases between them. The CDR3 reads CASSLGLLSSYNEQFF. The CDR3 coding sequence is TGCGCCAGCAGCTTGGGTTTATTAAGCTCCTACAATGAGCAGTTCTTC.

The chain joins TRBV4-1 to TRBJ2-5; D gene ambiguous. Trimming shortened V by 0 bases and J by 5 bases, and 13 bases separated the two germline ends. This CDR3 contains 15 residues. The germline CDR1 and CDR2 sequences are MGHRA and YSYEKL. The CDR3 spells CASSQDLSFLETQYF. The CDR3 coding sequence is TGCGCCAGCAGCCAAGATCTATCATTCCTGGAGACCCAGTACTTC.

This clonotype was seen repeatedly, ten times or more. The chain employs TRBV4-1 and TRBJ2-1, with 7 positions matching TRBD2. This CDR3 comprises 17 residues. In germline, CDR1 is MGHRA, CDR2 YSYEKL. V gave up 1 base and J gave up 4 bases; unmatched junction bases: 10. As DNA, the CDR3 is TGCGCCAGCAGCCAAGTGTTGGCCGCGGGGGTATACAATGAGCAGTTCTTC. Translation: CASSQVLAAGVYNEQFF.

In its sample, this clonotype was seen a few times. V gene TRBV20-1 combines with J gene TRBJ2-3; D is unresolved. Germline V gene sequence: CDR1 DFQATT, CDR2 SNEGSKA (reference sequence). The CDR3 runs to 15 residues. V gave up 0 bases and J gave up 2 bases, with 12 bases separating them. The CDR3: CSARDFVQVTDTQYF. Written as DNA, the CDR3 is TGCAGTGCTAGAGATTTTGTTCAGGTCACAGATACGCAGTATTTT.

Comments on this clonotype: With a much larger clone just one base away, this may be a read error. The chain's CDR3 is CASSQRRSSRGETQYF. The CDR3 DNA sequence: TGCGCCAGCAGCCAAAGACGGTCCTCGCGGGGGGAGACCCAGTACTTC. The chain joins TRBV4-1 to TRBJ2-5, with 7 bases matching TRBD2. This CDR3 has 16 residues. V lost 2 bases, J lost 5 bases, and 11 bases stayed unmatched. Germline CDR1 is MGHRA and CDR2 is YSYEKL.

Only a few counts were recorded for this clonotype. The chain has TRBV27 and TRBJ2-1; D may be TRBD1 (6 bases). The V end lost 6 bases, the J end lost 5 bases, and 11 bases lay between the germline ends. The germline CDR1 and CDR2 sequences are MNHEY and SMNVEV (reference sequence). This CDR3 comprises 13 residues. The CDR3, as DNA: TGTGCCAGCAGCCTCCAGGGGCACAATGAGCAGTTCTTC. It encodes CASSLQGHNEQFF.

There are a few counts of this clonotype. This chain joins TRBV20-1 and TRBJ2-7; D is perhaps TRBD1 (6 bases). This CDR3 has 14 residues. Germline V gene sequence: CDR1 DFQATT, CDR2 SNEGSKA (reference sequence). V lost 7 bases to trimming and J lost 2 bases, with 18 bases between them. CDR3 nucleotides: TGCAGTGTACTTGGACAGCGCGGCCCCTACGAGCAGTACTTC. Encoded protein: CSVLGQRGPYEQYF.

As concerns this clonotype: At one of its ends the junction is not consistent with the germline gene, which may arise from a read error. The rearrangement uses TRBV18 and TRBJ2-1; D ambiguous. Germline V gives CDR1 KGHSH, CDR2 LQKENI. This CDR3 comprises 14 residues. CDR3 sequence (DNA): TGCGCCAGCTCACCTTTGACGTTACGAAATGAGCAGTTCTTC. This codes for CASSPLTLRNEQFF.

The CDR3 region has the DNA TGTGCCAGCAGTTACTTCGGCAGCATCACAGATACGCAGTATTTT. Residues: CASSYFGSITDTQYF. The V gene is TRBV6-6, the J gene TRBJ2-3, with D hard to call. In germline, CDR1 is MNHNY, CDR2 SVGAGI (reference sequence). V dropped 1 base and J dropped 2 bases, with 10 bases sitting between them. There are 15 residues in the CDR3.

The DNA of the CDR3 is TGCAGTGCCGTACAGGGGGCGCAGTACTATGGCTACACCTTC. Translating gives CSAVQGAQYYGYTF. This sequence joins TRBV20-1 and TRBJ1-2; 9 positions match TRBD1. Germline CDR1 DFQATT, CDR2 SNEGSKA (reference sequence). With 6 bases clipped from V and 3 bases from J, the junction kept 8 bases outside the gene matches. The CDR3 spans 14 residues.

J is TRBJ2-7 and V is TRBV2; D may be TRBD1 or TRBD2 (5 bases each). This CDR3 is 15 amino acids long. Trimming removed 5 bases from V and 0 bases from J, with 14 bases in between. In germline, CDR1 is SNHLY, CDR2 FYNNEI. The CDR3 DNA sequence: TGTGCCAGCAGTCAACCGGGGACGCTCTCCTACGAGCAGTACTTC. It specifies CASSQPGTLSYEQYF.

This chain uses TRBV20-1 with TRBJ1-5, with 10 bases fitting TRBD1. The CDR3 spans 17 residues. V shed 4 bases, J shed 0 bases, and the junction held 9 bases outside the gene matches. In germline, CDR1 is DFQATT, CDR2 SNEGSKA (reference sequence). This CDR3 is CSAKIGTGAYSNQPQHF. In nucleotides, the CDR3 is TGCAGTGCTAAAATCGGGACAGGGGCTTATAGCAATCAGCCCCAGCATTTT.

The V and J genes are TRBV5-8 and TRBJ1-6; D is possibly TRBD1 (5 bases). Germline assignment: CDR1 SGHTS and CDR2 YDEGEE. This CDR3 region has 14 residues. V was shortened by 2 bases and J by 7 bases, with 10 bases between the two germline ends. CDR3 DNA sequence: TGTGCCAGCAGCTTACACAGGTTGAATTCACCCCTCCACTTT. Translated, it gives CASSLHRLNSPLHF.

The chain is built from TRBV13 and TRBJ2-2; TRBD2 aligns across 10 bases. Looked up from germline, CDR1 is PRHDT and CDR2 is FYEKMQ (reference sequence). This CDR3 is built from 17 residues. J gave up 1 base and V 5 bases, and 7 bases lay outside the gene matches. DNA for the CDR3: TGTGCCAGCAGCGCGATATGGACTAGCGGGAACACCGGGGAGCTGTTTTTT. The encoded protein is CASSAIWTSGNTGELFF.

The gene calls are TRBV19 and TRBJ2-7; the match to TRBD1 covers 9 bases. Trimming at V came to 8 bases and at J to 5 bases, leaving 7 bases not matched to a gene. Germline V CDR1 and CDR2: LNHDA, SQIVND (reference sequence). The CDR3 contains 13 residues. The DNA for the CDR3 is TGTGCCAGTGGCACCGGGACAGGGAACGAGCAGTACTTC. Its protein is CASGTGTGNEQYF.

This clonotype has just a few counts. This chain joins TRBV4-1 and TRBJ2-7, with a weak D call TRBD2 (6 bases). Trimming stripped 2 bases from V and 5 bases from J, with 10 bases between. The CDR3 is made up of 13 amino acids. The germline V gene has CDR1 MGHRA and CDR2 YSYEKL. The CDR3 nucleotides are TGCGCCAGCAGCCAACCGGGGAGGCACGAGCAGTACTTC. This sequence encodes CASSQPGRHEQYF.

CDR3 sequence reads: CASSLGNWQAFF. The CDR3 coding sequence is TGTGCCAGCAGCCTGGGGAATTGGCAAGCTTTCTTT. The chain is built from TRBV7-9 and TRBJ1-1; D is unresolved. Germline CDR1 reads SEHNR; CDR2 reads FQNEAQ (reference sequence). CDR3 size: 12 residues. Trimming took off 5 bases at V and 9 bases at J, with 13 bases between the two ends.

This clonotype showed up just once. A read error may account for a junction end that differs from germline. This chain uses TRBV7-3 with TRBJ2-5; 9 nucleotides line up with TRBD1. The CDR3 extends over 17 amino acids. CDR1 and CDR2 from the germline V gene are SGHTA and FQGTGA. CDR3 sequence reads: CASSDAGTGLFQETLYF. In DNA form, the CDR3 reads TGTGCCAGCAGCGACGCCGGGACAGGGCTTTTCCAAGAGACCCTGTACTTC.

This clonotype was seen a handful of times. The CDR3 sequence: CASSLVLAGGRFGYEQYF. CDR3 DNA sequence: TGTGCCAGCAGCTTAGTACTAGCGGGAGGGCGCTTTGGCTACGAGCAGTACTTC. V is TRBV11-2 and J is TRBJ2-7; 13 bases map to TRBD2. J lost 3 bases, V lost 1 base, and 9 bases had no gene match. This CDR3 has 18 amino acids. The germline CDR1 and CDR2 sequences are SGHAT and FQNNGV.

As to this clonotype: At one end, the junction sequence differs from germline, possibly due to a read error. This chain joins TRBV10-2 and TRBJ2-3; the match to TRBD2 covers 11 bases. Germline assignment: CDR1 WSHSY and CDR2 SAAADI. The CDR3 loop spans 20 amino acids. The CDR3 sequence: CASSGEVGSGRGRWTDTQYF. The CDR3 nucleotides read TGCGCTAGCAGTGGCGAAGTTGGTAGCGGGAGGGGGCGGTGGACAGATACGCAGTATTTT.

The chain is built from TRBV4-1 and TRBJ1-2, with a possible D match to TRBD1 (6 bases). The CDR3 is 15 residues long. Germline CDR1 and CDR2: MGHRA and YSYEKL. Trimming left V 0 bases short and J 5 bases short, with 13 bases between. The CDR3 loop reads CASSQDTGAKYGYTF. For the CDR3, the DNA is TGCGCCAGCAGCCAAGATACGGGGGCGAAATATGGCTACACCTTC.

With regard to this clonotype: This may come from a read error, since a much larger clone is one base off. The CDR3 sequence: CASSLGAPPDTQYF. CDR3 nucleotide sequence: TGTGCCAGCAGTTTAGGAGCCCCCCCAGATACGCAGTATTTT. The chain recombines TRBV12-3 or TRBV12-4 with TRBJ2-3, with D hard to call. This CDR3 has 14 residues. V dropped 1 base and J dropped 4 bases, with 9 bases sitting between them.

The V and J genes are TRBV6-1 and TRBJ1-5, with 8 nucleotides matching TRBD1. This CDR3 contains 13 residues. Germline CDR1 is MNHNS and CDR2 is SASEGT. Unmatched junction bases numbered 8, after V lost 10 bases and J lost 6 bases. CDR3 residues: CAIQGQGGQPQHF. The DNA of the CDR3 is TGTGCCATCCAAGGACAGGGTGGTCAGCCCCAGCATTTT.